Here is one T cell receptor beta chain with its context. As yet, its antigen is unknown. TCRdb independently ran MiXCR on the 5' RACE reads; one entry per CDR3 protein. The table lists 62,000 or so distinct CDR3 sequences, less than 30% of them singletons. The sorted Tregs were CD4+CD25+CD127-/low cells. Study-wide points: In terms of TCR gene usage, tumor memory CD4+ T cells clustered together with blood and lymph node memory CD4+ cells, as well as with lymph node naive CD4+ cells.

The sequenced material came from tumor-infiltrating Tregs sorted from the breast tumor. This clonotype was sampled from a female donor with breast cancer.

In DNA form, the CDR3 reads TGTGCCAGCAGTGCCTGGGGGTCAGATACGCAGTATTTT. As protein: CASSAWGSDTQYF. The V call is TRBV6-2 or TRBV6-3, the J call TRBJ2-3; D might be TRBD1 or TRBD2, each matching 5 bases. The CDR3 totals 13 residues. Germline V gene lookup returns CDR1 MNHEY and CDR2 SVGEGT. Trimming cost V 5 bases and J 4 bases, with 10 bases left between them.